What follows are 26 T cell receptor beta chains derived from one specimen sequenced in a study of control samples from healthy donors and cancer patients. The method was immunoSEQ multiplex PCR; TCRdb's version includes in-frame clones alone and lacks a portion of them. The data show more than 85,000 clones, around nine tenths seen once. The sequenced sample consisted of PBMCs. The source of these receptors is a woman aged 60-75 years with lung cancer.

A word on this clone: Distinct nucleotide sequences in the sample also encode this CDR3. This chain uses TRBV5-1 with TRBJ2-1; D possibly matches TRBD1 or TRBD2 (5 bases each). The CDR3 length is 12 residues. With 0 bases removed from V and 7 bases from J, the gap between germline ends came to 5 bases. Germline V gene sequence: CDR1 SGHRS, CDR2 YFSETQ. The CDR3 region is CASSLGGNEQFF. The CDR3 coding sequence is TGCGCCAGCAGCTTGGGGGGGAATGAGCAGTTCTTC.

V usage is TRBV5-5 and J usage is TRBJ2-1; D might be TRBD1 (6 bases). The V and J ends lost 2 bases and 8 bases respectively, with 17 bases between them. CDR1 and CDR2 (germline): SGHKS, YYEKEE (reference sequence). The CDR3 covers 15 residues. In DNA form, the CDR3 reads TGTGCCAGCAGCTTAGAACAGGGCGGGTGGGATGAGCAGTTCTTC. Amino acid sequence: CASSLEQGGWDEQFF.

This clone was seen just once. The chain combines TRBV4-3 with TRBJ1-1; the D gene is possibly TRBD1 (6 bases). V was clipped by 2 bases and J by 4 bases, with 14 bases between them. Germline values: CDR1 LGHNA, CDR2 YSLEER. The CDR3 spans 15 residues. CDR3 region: CASSQTGRGGTEAFF. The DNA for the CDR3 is TGCGCCAGCAGCCAAACGGGCAGGGGTGGCACTGAAGCTTTCTTT.

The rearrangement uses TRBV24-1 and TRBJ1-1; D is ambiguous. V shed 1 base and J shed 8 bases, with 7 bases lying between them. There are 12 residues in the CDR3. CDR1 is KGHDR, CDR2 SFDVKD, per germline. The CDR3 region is CATSDFTGEAFF. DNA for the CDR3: TGTGCCACCAGTGATTTTACGGGAGAAGCTTTCTTT.

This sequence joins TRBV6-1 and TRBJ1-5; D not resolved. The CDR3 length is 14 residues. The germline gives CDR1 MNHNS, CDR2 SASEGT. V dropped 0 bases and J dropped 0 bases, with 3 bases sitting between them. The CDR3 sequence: CASSEAYSNQPQHF. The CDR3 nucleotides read TGTGCCAGCAGTGAAGCCTATAGCAATCAGCCCCAGCATTTT.

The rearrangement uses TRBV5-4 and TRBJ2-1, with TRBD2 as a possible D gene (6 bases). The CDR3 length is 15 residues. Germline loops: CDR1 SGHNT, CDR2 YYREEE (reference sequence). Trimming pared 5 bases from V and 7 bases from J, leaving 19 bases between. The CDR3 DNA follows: TGTGCCAGCAGTTTTAGCGGCCCCATGAGGAATGAGCAGTTCTTC. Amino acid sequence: CASSFSGPMRNEQFF. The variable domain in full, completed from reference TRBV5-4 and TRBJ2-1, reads ETGVTQSPTHLIKTRGQQVTLRCSSQSGHNTVSWYQQALGQGPQFIFQYYREEENGRGNFPPRFSGLQFPNYSSELNVNALELDDSALYLCASSFSGPMRNEQFFGPGTRLTVL.

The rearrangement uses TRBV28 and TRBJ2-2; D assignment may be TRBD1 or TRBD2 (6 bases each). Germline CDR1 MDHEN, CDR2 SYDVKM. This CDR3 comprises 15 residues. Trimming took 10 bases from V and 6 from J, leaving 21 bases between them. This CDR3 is CAIGGPRVGSGELFF. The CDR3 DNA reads TGTGCCATAGGGGGGCCGAGGGTTGGGTCCGGGGAGCTGTTTTTT.

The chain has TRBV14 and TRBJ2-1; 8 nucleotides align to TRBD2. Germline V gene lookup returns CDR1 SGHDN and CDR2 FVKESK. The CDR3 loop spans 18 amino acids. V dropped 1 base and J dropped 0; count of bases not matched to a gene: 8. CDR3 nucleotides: TGTGCCAGCAGCCAAGTAATTAGCGGGGACTCCTCCTACAATGAGCAGTTCTTC. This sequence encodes CASSQVISGDSSYNEQFF.

CDR3 loop: CASIPGTKNTEAFF. DNA for the CDR3: TGTGCCAGCATTCCCGGGACTAAGAACACTGAAGCTTTCTTT. This chain connects TRBV6-5 to TRBJ1-1; TRBD1 might be the D (5 bases). The germline CDR1 and CDR2 sequences are MNHEY and SVGAGI. The CDR3 runs 14 residues. V lost 7 bases and J lost 1, with 13 bases in between.

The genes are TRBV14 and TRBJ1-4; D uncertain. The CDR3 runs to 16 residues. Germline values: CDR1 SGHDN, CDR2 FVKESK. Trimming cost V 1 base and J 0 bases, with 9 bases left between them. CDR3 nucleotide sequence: TGTGCCAGCAGCCAAGGACGACACGCAACTAATGAAAAACTGTTTTTT. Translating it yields CASSQGRHATNEKLFF.

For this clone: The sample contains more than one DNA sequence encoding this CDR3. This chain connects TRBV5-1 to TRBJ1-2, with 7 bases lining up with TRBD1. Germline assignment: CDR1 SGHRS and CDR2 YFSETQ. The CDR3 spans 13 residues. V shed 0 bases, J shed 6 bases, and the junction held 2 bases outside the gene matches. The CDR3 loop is CASSLGQGNGYTF. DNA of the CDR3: TGCGCCAGCAGCTTGGGACAGGGAAATGGCTACACCTTC.

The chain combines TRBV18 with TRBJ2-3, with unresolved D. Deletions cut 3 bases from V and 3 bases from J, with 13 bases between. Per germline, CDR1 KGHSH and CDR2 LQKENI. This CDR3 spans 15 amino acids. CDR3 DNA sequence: TGTGCCAGCTCACCTCAAAGCACAGCTACAGATACGCAGTATTTT. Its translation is CASSPQSTATDTQYF.

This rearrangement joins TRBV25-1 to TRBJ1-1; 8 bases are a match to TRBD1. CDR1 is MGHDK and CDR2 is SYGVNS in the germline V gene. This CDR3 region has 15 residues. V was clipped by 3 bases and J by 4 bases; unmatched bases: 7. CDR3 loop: CASSETGDLGTEAFF. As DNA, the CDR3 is TGTGCCAGCAGTGAGACAGGGGATTTGGGCACTGAAGCTTTCTTT.

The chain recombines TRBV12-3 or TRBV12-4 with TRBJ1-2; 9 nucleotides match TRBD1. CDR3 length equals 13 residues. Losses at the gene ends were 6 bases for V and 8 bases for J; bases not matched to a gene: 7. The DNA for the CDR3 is TGTGCCAGCAGGGCCTCCGGGACAGGGGGCTACACCTTC. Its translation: CASRASGTGGYTF.

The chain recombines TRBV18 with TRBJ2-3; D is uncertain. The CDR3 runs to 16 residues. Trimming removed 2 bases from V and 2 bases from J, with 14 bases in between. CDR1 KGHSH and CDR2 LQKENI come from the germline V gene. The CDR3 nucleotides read TGTGCCAGCTCACCAGCTCCGGACGCTCTCACAGATACGCAGTATTTT. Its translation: CASSPAPDALTDTQYF.

The CDR3 here is CASSTQGPTNEKLFF. The CDR3 DNA sequence: TGTGCCAGCAGTACTCAGGGACCAACTAATGAAAAACTGTTTTTT. This chain connects TRBV2 to TRBJ1-4; tentative D call: TRBD1 (5 bases). Per the germline V gene, CDR1 is SNHLY and CDR2 is FYNNEI. The CDR3 consists of 15 residues. Trimming took off 5 bases at V and 0 bases at J, with 10 bases between the two ends.

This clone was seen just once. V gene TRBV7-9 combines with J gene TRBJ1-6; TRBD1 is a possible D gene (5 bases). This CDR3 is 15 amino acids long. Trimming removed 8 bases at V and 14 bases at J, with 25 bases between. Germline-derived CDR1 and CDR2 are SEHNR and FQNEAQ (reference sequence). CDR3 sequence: CASASGTVNSGALHF. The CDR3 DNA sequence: TGTGCCAGCGCTTCGGGGACGGTTAATTCCGGGGCCCTCCACTTT.

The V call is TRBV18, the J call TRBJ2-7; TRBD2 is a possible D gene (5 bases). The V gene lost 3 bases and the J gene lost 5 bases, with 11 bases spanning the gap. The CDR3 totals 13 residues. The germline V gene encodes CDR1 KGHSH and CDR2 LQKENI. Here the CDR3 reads CASSPGPGDEQYF. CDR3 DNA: TGTGCCAGCTCACCGGGCCCCGGGGACGAGCAGTACTTC.

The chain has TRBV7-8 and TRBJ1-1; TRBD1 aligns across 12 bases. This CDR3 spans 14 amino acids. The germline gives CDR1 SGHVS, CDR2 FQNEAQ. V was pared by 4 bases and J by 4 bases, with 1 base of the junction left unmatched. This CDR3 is CASSWGQGATEAFF. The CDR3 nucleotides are TGTGCCAGCAGCTGGGGACAGGGGGCCACTGAAGCTTTCTTT.

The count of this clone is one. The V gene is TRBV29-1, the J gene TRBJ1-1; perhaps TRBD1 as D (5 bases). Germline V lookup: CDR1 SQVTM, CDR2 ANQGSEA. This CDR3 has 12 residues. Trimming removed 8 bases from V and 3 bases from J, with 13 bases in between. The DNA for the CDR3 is TGCAGCTCAAGGTGGGGGGACACTGAAGCTTTCTTT. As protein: CSSRWGDTEAFF. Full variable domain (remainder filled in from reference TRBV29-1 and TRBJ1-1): SAVISQKPSRDICQRGTSLTIQCQVDSQVTMMFWYRQQPGQSLTLIATANQGSEATYESGFVIDKFPISRPNLTFSTLTVSNMSPEDSSIYLCSSRWGDTEAFFGQGTRLTVV.

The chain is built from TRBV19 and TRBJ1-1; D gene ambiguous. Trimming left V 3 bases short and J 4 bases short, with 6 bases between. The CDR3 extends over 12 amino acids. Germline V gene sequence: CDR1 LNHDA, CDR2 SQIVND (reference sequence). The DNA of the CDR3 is TGTGCCAGTAGTATCGGACCCACTGAAGCTTTCTTT. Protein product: CASSIGPTEAFF.

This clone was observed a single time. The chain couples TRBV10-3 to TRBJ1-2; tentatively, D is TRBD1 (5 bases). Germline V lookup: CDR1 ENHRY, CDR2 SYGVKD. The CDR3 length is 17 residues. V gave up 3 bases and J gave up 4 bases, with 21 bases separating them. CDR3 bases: TGTGCCATCAGTGATAGGGGCAGCAGCAAATTTTCCTATGGCTACACCTTC. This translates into CAISDRGSSKFSYGYTF.

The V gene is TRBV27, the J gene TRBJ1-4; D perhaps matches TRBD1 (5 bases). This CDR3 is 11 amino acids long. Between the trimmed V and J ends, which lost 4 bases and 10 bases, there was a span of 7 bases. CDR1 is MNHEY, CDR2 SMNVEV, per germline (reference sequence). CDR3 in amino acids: CASSSGGKLFF. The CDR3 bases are TGTGCCAGCAGTTCGGGGGGAAAACTGTTTTTT.

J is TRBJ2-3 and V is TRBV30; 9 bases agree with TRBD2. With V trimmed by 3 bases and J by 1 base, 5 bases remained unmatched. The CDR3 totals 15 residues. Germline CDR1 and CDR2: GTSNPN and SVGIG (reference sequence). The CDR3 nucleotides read TGTGCCTGGAGGGTTGTAGCGGGAGGCACAGATACGCAGTATTTT. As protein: CAWRVVAGGTDTQYF. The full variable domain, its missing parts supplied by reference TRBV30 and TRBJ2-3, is SQTIHQWPATLVQPVGSPLSLECTVEGTSNPNLYWYRQAAGRGLQLLFYSVGIGQISSEVPQNLSASRPQDRQFILSSKKLLLSDSGFYLCAWRVVAGGTDTQYFGPGTRLTVL.

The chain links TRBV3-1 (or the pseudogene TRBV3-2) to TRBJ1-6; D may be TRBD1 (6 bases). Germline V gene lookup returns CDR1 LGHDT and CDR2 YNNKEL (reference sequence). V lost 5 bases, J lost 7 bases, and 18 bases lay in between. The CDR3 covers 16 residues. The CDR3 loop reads CASSANSPGANSPLHF. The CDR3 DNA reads TGTGCCAGCAGCGCGAATTCCCCAGGGGCCAATTCACCCCTCCACTTT.

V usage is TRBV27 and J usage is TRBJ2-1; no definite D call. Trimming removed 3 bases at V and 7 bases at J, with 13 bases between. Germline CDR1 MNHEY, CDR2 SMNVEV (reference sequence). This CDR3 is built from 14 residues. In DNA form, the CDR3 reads TGTGCCAGCAGTTTTCCCACCAGGCGAAATGAGCAGTTCTTC. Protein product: CASSFPTRRNEQFF.